This entry is about one T cell receptor beta chain. Original analysis: Reference gene primer amplification yielded estimated nucleated cell counts. Profiled with immunoSEQ multiplex PCR; TCRdb holds only in-frame clones, not every one. V and J calls and clone size are as listed in that table; D and trimming were resolved from the DNA. The table includes about 190,000 clones, 90% detected once. These data are taken from a study of blood T cell repertoires in COVID-19. Study-level information: COVID-19 samples, acute and convalescent, were from the United States, Italy and Spain. T cells, B-cell-depleted T cells, or PBMCs supplied cDNA or gDNA.

Germline CDR1 reads MNHNS; CDR2 reads SASEGT. Trimming stripped 2 bases from V and 5 bases from J, with 13 bases between. The CDR3 extends over 14 amino acids. This chain links TRBV6-1 with TRBJ2-7; D unresolved. The TCR originated in a man in his fifties or sixties with acute or convalescent COVID-19. The sequenced material came from peripheral blood. The CDR3 loop reads CASSELRQRNEQYF. The CDR3 DNA follows: TGTGCCAGCAGTGAATTACGGCAGCGAAACGAGCAGTACTTC.